This TCR beta chain was sequenced in a study of shared clonotypes between healthy human individuals. Study-wide context: Every donor yielded three CD4 naive, three CD4 memory, two CD8 naive and one CD8 memory plate.

Study findings and constraints: Sorted-subset sequencing, rarefaction showed, was incomplete despite large depth.

A deep-level run was used for the assay. The protocol was immunoSEQ multiplex PCR, while the TCRdb copy is restricted to in-frame clones and leaves out a portion. The sample includes almost 750,000 clones, around 77% seen only once; the top ten take under 2%. CDR3 length: 15 amino acids. Germline V gene data show CDR1 as WNHNN and CDR2 as SYGVQD (reference sequence). Trimming left V 0 bases short and J 2 bases short, with 8 bases between. Both subsets, CD45RA+ naive and CD45RA-negative memory, were split from the CD4+ cells. Regarding this clone: The antigen is undetermined.

The sequence was collected from a woman aged 30 to 39 in good health. Sequenced sample: memory CD4+ T cells sorted from blood. Subset given: CD45RA-negative fraction. The chain joins TRBV10-1 to TRBJ2-4; a possible D gene is TRBD1 (5 bases). CDR3 in DNA: TGCGCCAGCAGTGAGTCGGCAGGGACCAAAAACATTCAGTACTTC. Translated: CASSESAGTKNIQYF.